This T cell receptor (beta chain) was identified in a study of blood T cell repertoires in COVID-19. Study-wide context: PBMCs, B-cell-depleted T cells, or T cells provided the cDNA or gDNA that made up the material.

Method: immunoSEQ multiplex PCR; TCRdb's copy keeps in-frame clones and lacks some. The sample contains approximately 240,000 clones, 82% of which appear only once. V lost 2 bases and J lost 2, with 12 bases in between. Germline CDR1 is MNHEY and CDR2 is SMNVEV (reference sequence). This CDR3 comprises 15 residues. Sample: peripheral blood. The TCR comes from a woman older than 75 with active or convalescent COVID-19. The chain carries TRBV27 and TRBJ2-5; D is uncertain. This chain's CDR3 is CASSLGLRGQETQYF. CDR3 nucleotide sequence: TGTGCCAGCAGTTTAGGGCTCCGTGGGCAAGAGACCCAGTACTTC.